The 3 T cell receptor beta chains listed next were all sequenced from one sample in a study of cytomegalovirus exposure and HLA in healthy donors (dated 2017 in TCRdb). Library method: the immunoSEQ multiplex PCR assay. The multiplex PCR relied on a mix of 60 forward primers for TCR Vbeta segments and 13 reverse primers for TCR Jbeta segments. Here the immuneACCESS table is served through TCRdb, limited to in-frame sequences with V and J called. Missing clones are a known gap in these copies; in checked studies unresolved V genes cover under half, and the rest lacks a known reason. The table held for this sample gives approximately 140,000 clones. The top ten hold around 1.5% of the sample. Sample: PBMCs. The source is a woman aged 45-59 years in good health and CMV-seronegative.

The chain combines TRBV9 with TRBJ2-6; the match to TRBD1 covers 11 bases. The V and J ends lost 1 base and 0 bases, in that order; junction bases with no gene match: 6. Per germline, CDR1 SGDLS and CDR2 YYNGEE. The CDR3 contains 19 residues. The CDR3 protein is CASSVSGTGGNSGANVLTF. As DNA, the CDR3 is TGTGCCAGCAGCGTATCAGGGACAGGGGGAAACTCTGGGGCCAACGTCCTGACTTTC.

The gene calls are TRBV25-1 and TRBJ1-4; D is ambiguous. The V and J ends lost 0 bases and 5 bases respectively, with 7 bases between them. The CDR3 runs to 14 residues. Germline loops: CDR1 MGHDK, CDR2 SYGVNS. The CDR3 DNA is TGTGCCAGCAGTGAATACGACTGGAATGAAAAACTGTTTTTT. This sequence encodes CASSEYDWNEKLFF.

V is TRBV19 and J is TRBJ1-5, with a weak D call TRBD1 (5 bases). This CDR3 has 18 amino acids. Germline loops: CDR1 LNHDA, CDR2 SQIVND (reference sequence). V was trimmed by 1 base and J by 0 bases, leaving 16 bases between them. Here the CDR3 DNA reads TGTGCCAGTAGTATAGGGGAGGAGGGACGGTATAGCAATCAGCCCCAGCATTTT. This sequence encodes CASSIGEEGRYSNQPQHF.